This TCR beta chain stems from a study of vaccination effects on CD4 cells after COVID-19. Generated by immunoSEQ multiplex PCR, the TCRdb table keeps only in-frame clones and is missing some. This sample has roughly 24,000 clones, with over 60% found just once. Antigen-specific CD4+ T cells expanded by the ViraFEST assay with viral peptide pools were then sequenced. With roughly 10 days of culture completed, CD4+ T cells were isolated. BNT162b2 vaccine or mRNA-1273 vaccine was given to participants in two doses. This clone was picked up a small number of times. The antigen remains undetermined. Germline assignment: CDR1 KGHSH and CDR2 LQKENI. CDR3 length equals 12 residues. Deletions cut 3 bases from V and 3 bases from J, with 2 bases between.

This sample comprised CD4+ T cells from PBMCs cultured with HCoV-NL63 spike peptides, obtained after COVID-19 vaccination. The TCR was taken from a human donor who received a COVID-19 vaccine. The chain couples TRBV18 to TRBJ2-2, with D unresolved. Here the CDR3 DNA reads TGTGCCAGCTCACCTGACACCGGGGAGCTGTTTTTT. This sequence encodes CASSPDTGELFF.